This T cell receptor beta chain was sequenced in a study of T cells after posttransplantation cyclophosphamide. Within the sample, this clone is medium-sized (0.01 to 0.1%). Its antigen is not known. The related graft donor's blood sample was taken on the day of bone marrow donation. Assay: immunoSEQ multiplex PCR; the TCRdb copy retains only in-frame clones and omits some. The repertoire yields about 38,000 clones, none seen only once; the top ten contain roughly 2.5%. The CDR3 totals 12 residues. Germline CDR1 and CDR2: MGHDK and SYGVNS. Trimming shortened V by 4 bases and J by 3 bases, and 7 bases separated the two germline ends. General study points: Tissue-infiltrating T cells from skin or gut overlapped little with blood T cells. Donor CD8+ memory clones often dominated recipient blood repertoires at later times.

The material sequenced was PBMCs. The V call is TRBV25-1, the J call TRBJ2-7; D gene uncertain. This clonotype was obtained from a man in his fifties or sixties in good health, CMV-negative, and a related stem cell transplant donor. The CDR3 bases are TGTGCCAGCAGTGGGAACAGCTACGAGCAGTACTTC. It codes for CASSGNSYEQYF.